The clone carrying this TCR beta chain was seen just once. Original methodology: Scientists estimated how many nucleated cells there were by amplifying reference gene primers. Assay used: immunoSEQ multiplex PCR; TCRdb lists only in-frame clones, some missing. V, J and clone size reflect that table, while D and trimming were determined from the DNA. The data show around 250,000 clones, 70% to 90% seen once. The data were obtained in a study of blood T cell repertoires in COVID-19. CDR3 length: 14 amino acids. Between the trimmed V and J ends, which lost 5 bases and 9 bases, there was a span of 14 bases. The germline V gene has CDR1 LNHDA and CDR2 SQIVND (reference sequence).

Sequenced material: peripheral blood. This rearrangement joins TRBV19 to TRBJ1-6; D is ambiguous. This clonotype originated in a woman in her 30s with active or convalescent COVID-19. CDR3 in DNA: TGTGCCAGTAGTGGCCGGGATAGGCTTTCACCCCTCCACTTT. The encoded protein is CASSGRDRLSPLHF.